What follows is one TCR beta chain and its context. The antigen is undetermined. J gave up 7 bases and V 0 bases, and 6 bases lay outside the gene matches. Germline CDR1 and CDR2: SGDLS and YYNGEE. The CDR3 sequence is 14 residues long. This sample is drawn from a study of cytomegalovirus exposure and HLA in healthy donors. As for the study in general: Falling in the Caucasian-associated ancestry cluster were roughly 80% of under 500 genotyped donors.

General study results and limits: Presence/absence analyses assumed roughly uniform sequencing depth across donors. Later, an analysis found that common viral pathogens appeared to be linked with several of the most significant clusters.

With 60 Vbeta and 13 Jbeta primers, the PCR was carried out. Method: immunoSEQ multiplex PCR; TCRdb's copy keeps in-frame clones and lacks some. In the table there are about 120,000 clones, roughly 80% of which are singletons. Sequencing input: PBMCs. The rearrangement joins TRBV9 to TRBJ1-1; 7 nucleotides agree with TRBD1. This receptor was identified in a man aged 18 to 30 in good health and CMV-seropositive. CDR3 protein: CASSVATRQGEAFF. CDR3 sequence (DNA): TGTGCCAGCAGCGTAGCTACCCGACAGGGTGAAGCTTTCTTT. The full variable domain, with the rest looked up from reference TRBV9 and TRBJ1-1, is DSGVTQTPKHLITATGQRVTLRCSPRSGDLSVYWYQQSLDQGLQFLIQYYNGEERAKGNILERFSAQQFPDLHSELNLSSLELGDSALYFCASSVATRQGEAFFGQGTRLTVV.